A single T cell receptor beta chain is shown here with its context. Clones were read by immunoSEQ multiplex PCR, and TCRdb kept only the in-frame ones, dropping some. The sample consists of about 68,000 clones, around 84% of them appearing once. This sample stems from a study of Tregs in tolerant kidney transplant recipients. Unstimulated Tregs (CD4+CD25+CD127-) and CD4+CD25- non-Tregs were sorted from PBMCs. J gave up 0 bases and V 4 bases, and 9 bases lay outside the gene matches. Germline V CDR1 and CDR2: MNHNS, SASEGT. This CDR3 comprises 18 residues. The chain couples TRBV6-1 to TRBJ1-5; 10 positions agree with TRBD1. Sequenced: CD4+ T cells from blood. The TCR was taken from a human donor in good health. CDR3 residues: CASSGQGAGGYSNQPQHF. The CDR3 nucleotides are TGTGCCAGCAGTGGACAGGGGGCAGGGGGGTATAGCAATCAGCCCCAGCATTTT.